What follows are 32 T cell receptor beta chains derived from one specimen sequenced in a study of T cell responses to AZD1222 COVID-19 vaccine. Sequenced by immunoSEQ multiplex PCR; TCRdb stores in-frame clones only, minus some. The sample gives fewer than 75,000 clones, about 90% of which show up once; roughly 6.3% is in the top ten. Sequenced here: peripheral blood, sampled 28 days after the second dose of the MenACWY control vaccine. Every receptor here comes from an adult who received the MenACWY meningococcal vaccine as a control.

CDR3 sequence (DNA): TGTGCCAGCAGCTTAGGCATGTCCGGTTTAGCAACTAATGAAAAACTGTTTTTT. Translation: CASSLGMSGLATNEKLFF. This chain links TRBV7-2 with TRBJ1-4; D is uncertain. The CDR3 totals 18 residues. V was trimmed by 1 base and J by 0 bases, leaving 15 bases between them. CDR1 and CDR2 from the germline V gene are SGHTA and FQGNSA.

V usage is TRBV7-2 and J usage is TRBJ2-5; 7 positions match TRBD2. Germline lookup yields CDR1 SGHTA and CDR2 FQGNSA. CDR3 length: 15 amino acids. V lost 2 bases to trimming and J lost 2 bases; unmatched junction nucleotides: 5. CDR3 nucleotide sequence: TGTGCCAGCAGCTTAATCCCAGCGGGGCAAGAGACCCAGTACTTC. Protein: CASSLIPAGQETQYF.

V is TRBV19 and J is TRBJ1-6; a possible D gene is TRBD1 (5 bases). The CDR3 is 15 amino acids. Trimming removed 6 bases at V and 10 bases at J, with 19 bases between. CDR1 is LNHDA, CDR2 SQIVND, per germline (reference sequence). CDR3 residues: CASSRRGGSESPLHF. CDR3 sequence (DNA): TGTGCCAGTAGCCGTCGGGGGGGGTCGGAATCACCCCTCCACTTT.

The rearrangement links TRBV28 to TRBJ1-6; TRBD1 is a possible D gene (6 bases). V was clipped by 5 bases and J by 8 bases, with 13 bases between them. Germline values: CDR1 MDHEN, CDR2 SYDVKM. The CDR3 sequence is 14 residues long. The CDR3 sequence is CASSPNAGDSPLHF. The CDR3 coding sequence is TGTGCCAGCAGTCCCAACGCAGGGGATTCACCCCTCCACTTT.

J is TRBJ2-1 and V is TRBV25-1; D possibly corresponds to TRBD1 (6 bases). The V end lost 3 bases, the J end lost 1 base, and 7 bases lay between the germline ends. Germline V gene lookup returns CDR1 MGHDK and CDR2 SYGVNS. The CDR3 consists of 14 residues. The CDR3 DNA follows: TGTGCCAGCAGTGAGCAGGGGTCCTACAATGAGCAGTTCTTC. Protein product: CASSEQGSYNEQFF.

J is TRBJ1-5 and V is TRBV3-1 (or the pseudogene TRBV3-2); D might be TRBD1 (6 bases). The germline gives CDR1 LGHDT, CDR2 YNNKEL (reference sequence). V dropped 1 base and J dropped 2 bases, with 12 bases sitting between them. The CDR3 length is 16 residues. CDR3 sequence: CASSQGGAGGNQPQHF. The CDR3 nucleotides read TGTGCCAGCAGCCAAGGAGGGGCAGGGGGCAATCAGCCCCAGCATTTT.

This clone was picked up one time. This chain joins TRBV10-3 and TRBJ1-2; 7 bases map to TRBD1. The V gene end was trimmed by 7 bases and the J gene end by 5 bases; junction bases not matched to a gene: 4. Germline CDR1 ENHRY, CDR2 SYGVKD. The CDR3 is 12 amino acids. The CDR3 DNA is TGTGCCATCACGCAGGGGGATTATGGCTACACCTTC. Amino acid sequence: CAITQGDYGYTF.

The rearrangement links TRBV7-6 to TRBJ1-5; 7 bases agree with TRBD1. The J segment lost 6 bases and the V segment lost 1 base, leaving 3 bases of the junction unmatched. The CDR3 is 14 amino acids. Germline CDR1 reads SGHVS; CDR2 reads FNYEAQ. The CDR3 DNA follows: TGTGCCAGCAGCTTAGGCAGGGGGGGTCAGCCCCAGCATTTT. It encodes CASSLGRGGQPQHF.

CDR3 nucleotides: TGTGCCAGCAGACGGACTAGCGGGATTCGGTCCGGGGAGCTGTTTTTT. Translated: CASRRTSGIRSGELFF. The J gene is TRBJ2-2, the V gene TRBV6-4, with TRBD2 matching 12 bases. Trimming removed 6 bases from V and 6 bases from J; junction bases left unmatched: 8. Per germline, CDR1 MRHNA and CDR2 SNTAGT. This CDR3 has 16 amino acids.

The gene calls are TRBV9 and TRBJ1-2; D uncertain. CDR1 and CDR2 (germline): SGDLS, YYNGEE. CDR3 size: 15 residues. Trimming cost V 0 bases and J 8 bases, with 17 bases left between them. The CDR3 sequence is CASSVVGHLIEGYTF. The CDR3 DNA follows: TGTGCCAGCAGCGTAGTGGGCCACCTGATCGAGGGCTACACCTTC.

The V call is TRBV1, the J call TRBJ2-1; the DNA was not used to check the table's D call, TRBD2. TRBV1 is a pseudogene locus. This CDR3 has 17 residues. The CDR3 DNA sequence: TGCACCAGCAGCCAAGAAGCGGGACTAGCGATTTACAATGAGCAGTTCTTC. This gives the protein CTSSQEAGLAIYNEQFF.

The gene calls are TRBV12-3 or TRBV12-4 and TRBJ1-2; perhaps TRBD1 as D (6 bases). The CDR3 covers 12 residues. V lost 10 bases and J 4 bases, leaving 13 bases between the germline ends. In nucleotides, the CDR3 is TGTGCCACAACAACAGGGCTCTATGGCTACACCTTC. It specifies CATTTGLYGYTF.

The chain is built from TRBV29-1 and TRBJ2-5; D not certain. Trimming removed 4 bases from V and 5 bases from J, with 8 bases in between. Germline CDR1 is SQVTM and CDR2 is ANQGSEA. This CDR3 is 11 amino acids long. CDR3 protein: CSVGDGETQYF. CDR3 coding DNA: TGCAGCGTTGGAGATGGGGAGACCCAGTACTTC.

This clone was recorded once. The chain uses TRBV12-5 and TRBJ1-2, with a tentative D call TRBD1 (5 bases). CDR3 size: 15 residues. Trimming took off 6 bases at V and 0 bases at J, with 14 bases between the two ends. Germline assignment: CDR1 LGHNT and CDR2 FRNRAP. CDR3 residues: CASGRQTETNYGYTF. The CDR3 DNA reads as TGTGCTAGTGGCCGTCAGACAGAAACTAACTATGGCTACACCTTC. Full variable domain (rest looked up from reference TRBV12-5 and TRBJ1-2): DARVTQTPRHKVTEMGQEVTMRCQPILGHNTVFWYRQTMMQGLELLAYFRNRAPLDDSGMPKDRFSAEMPDATLATLKIQPSEPRDSAVYFCASGRQTETNYGYTFGSGTRLTVV.

This clone has only one observation. The chain couples TRBV7-9 to TRBJ1-5; possible D gene TRBD1, 5 bases. V was cut by 4 bases and J by 5 bases, with 9 bases left in between. The CDR3 is 13 residues long. Germline CDR1 SEHNR, CDR2 FQNEAQ (reference sequence). The CDR3 loop is CASSSQGDQPQHF. The CDR3 bases are TGTGCCAGCAGCTCTCAGGGAGATCAGCCCCAGCATTTT.

The rearrangement uses TRBV9 and TRBJ2-7, with D perhaps being TRBD1 or TRBD2 (6 bases each). The germline V gene encodes CDR1 SGDLS and CDR2 YYNGEE. This CDR3 has 15 amino acids. V lost 2 bases to trimming and J lost 5 bases, with 17 bases between them. In DNA, the CDR3 is TGTGCCAGCAGCGTCGCGTCGGGGGCTGGGAACGAGCAGTACTTC. This codes for CASSVASGAGNEQYF.

This chain connects TRBV2 to TRBJ1-2; 8 bases are shared with TRBD1. The CDR3 is 13 amino acids. Germline assignment: CDR1 SNHLY and CDR2 FYNNEI. V lost 4 bases and J lost 2; bases outside the gene matches: 0. The CDR3 region has the DNA TGTGCCAGCAGTGGACAGGGGAACTATGGCTACACCTTC. Its translation: CASSGQGNYGYTF.

This clone was recorded once. The rearrangement uses TRBV7-3 and TRBJ2-7; tentatively, D is TRBD2 (6 bases). CDR1 and CDR2 (germline): SGHTA, FQGTGA. The V end lost 5 bases, the J end lost 7 bases, and 21 bases lay between the germline ends. The CDR3 totals 15 residues. DNA for the CDR3: TGTGCCAGCAGCCCAGGTAGCGGCAGCTTATGGGAGCAGTACTTC. Its translation: CASSPGSGSLWEQYF.

The chain couples TRBV7-8 to TRBJ1-3; D may be TRBD1 (5 bases). The V gene's germline CDR1 is SGHVS and CDR2 FQNEAQ. The CDR3 has 16 residues. Trimming removed 4 bases from V and 0 bases from J, with 13 bases in between. The CDR3 is CASSSGTAYSGNTIYF. CDR3 in DNA: TGTGCCAGCAGCTCCGGGACTGCTTACTCTGGAAACACCATATATTTT.

The chain recombines TRBV6-5 with TRBJ2-2; possible D gene TRBD2, 5 bases. The V gene lost 8 bases and the J gene lost 4 bases, with 14 bases spanning the gap. The CDR3 covers 14 residues. Germline V CDR1 and CDR2: MNHEY, SVGAGI. CDR3 loop: CASGSLRVTGELFF. The DNA for the CDR3 is TGTGCCAGCGGGAGTTTACGGGTCACCGGGGAGCTGTTTTTT.

The gene calls are TRBV6-6 and TRBJ1-1; no clear D. V was shortened by 3 bases and J by 4 bases, with 12 bases between the two germline ends. Per the germline V gene, CDR1 is MNHNY and CDR2 is SVGAGI (reference sequence). The CDR3 contains 14 residues. The CDR3 loop is CASSYSQWGTEAFF. CDR3 DNA: TGTGCCAGCAGTTATTCCCAATGGGGCACTGAAGCTTTCTTT.

The chain has TRBV11-2 and TRBJ2-2; D is tentatively TRBD1 or TRBD2 (5 bases each). Trimming took off 1 base at V and 6 bases at J, with 9 bases between the two ends. CDR3 length: 14 amino acids. CDR1 is SGHAT and CDR2 is FQNNGV in the germline V gene. The CDR3 is CASSLAGLAGELFF. CDR3 nucleotides: TGTGCCAGCAGCTTAGCGGGGCTGGCCGGGGAGCTGTTTTTT. Supplemented by reference TRBV11-2 and TRBJ2-2, the full variable domain reads EAGVAQSPRYKIIEKRQSVAFWCNPISGHATLYWYQQILGQGPKLLIQFQNNGVVDDSQLPKDRFSAERLKGVDSTLKIQPAKLEDSAVYLCASSLAGLAGELFFGEGSRLTVL.

In DNA, the CDR3 is TGTGCCAGCAGCCAAGGGGCCTATGGCTACACCTTC. Translated, it gives CASSQGAYGYTF. The gene calls are TRBV7-9 and TRBJ1-2; the D gene is possibly TRBD1 (5 bases). Germline lookup yields CDR1 SEHNR and CDR2 FQNEAQ (reference sequence). This CDR3 is built from 12 residues. The V gene lost 5 bases and the J gene lost 4 bases, with 8 bases spanning the gap. The whole variable domain, filled in from reference TRBV7-9 and TRBJ1-2, reads DTGVSQNPRHKITKRGQNVTFRCDPISEHNRLYWYRQTLGQGPEFLTYFQNEAQLEKSRLLSDRFSAERPKGSFSTLEIQRTEQGDSAMYLCASSQGAYGYTFGSGTRLTVV.

The chain recombines TRBV3-1 (or the pseudogene TRBV3-2) with TRBJ2-2, with TRBD1 matching 10 bases. V shed 0 bases, J shed 4 bases, and the junction held 2 bases outside the gene matches. In germline, CDR1 is LGHDT, CDR2 YNNKEL (reference sequence). CDR3 length: 16 residues. This CDR3 is CASSQDRTGGTGELFF. The CDR3, as DNA: TGTGCCAGCAGCCAAGATAGGACAGGGGGCACCGGGGAGCTGTTTTTT.

V usage is TRBV27 and J usage is TRBJ2-3; D may be TRBD2 (5 bases). Germline V gene data show CDR1 as MNHEY and CDR2 as SMNVEV (reference sequence). V lost 0 bases and J 1 base, leaving 17 bases between the germline ends. CDR3 length: 18 amino acids. CDR3 bases: TGTGCCAGCAGTTTATCCTCCTCCCCCGGGATAGGCACAGATACGCAGTATTTT. It is translated as CASSLSSSPGIGTDTQYF.

The chain couples TRBV5-1 to TRBJ1-4, with D maybe TRBD1 (6 bases). Germline V lookup: CDR1 SGHRS, CDR2 YFSETQ. Trimming left V 5 bases short and J 9 bases short, with 14 bases between. The CDR3 contains 13 residues. The CDR3 region has the DNA TGCGCCAGCAGGGGGGGCCTGGGCCAAAAACTGTTTTTT. Amino acid sequence: CASRGGLGQKLFF.

V usage is TRBV6-5 and J usage is TRBJ2-7; 7 bases are a match to TRBD1. The trim removed 6 bases at V and 3 bases at J, leaving 11 bases unmatched. The CDR3 sequence is 15 residues long. In germline, CDR1 is MNHEY, CDR2 SVGAGI. The CDR3 region has the DNA TGTGCCAGCAGACACCGACAGGGAACCTTCTACGAGCAGTACTTC. Its translation: CASRHRQGTFYEQYF.

This chain joins TRBV5-1 and TRBJ2-1; D unclear. The germline V gene encodes CDR1 SGHRS and CDR2 YFSETQ. The CDR3 covers 13 residues. V lost 2 bases and J lost 0, with 3 bases in between. Here the CDR3 reads CASSLNSYNEQFF. In DNA form, the CDR3 reads TGCGCCAGCAGCTTAAACTCCTACAATGAGCAGTTCTTC.

This chain connects TRBV3-1 (or the pseudogene TRBV3-2) to TRBJ2-7; 10 nucleotides agree with TRBD2. Trimming removed 4 bases from V and 2 bases from J; junction bases left unmatched: 5. The CDR3 covers 15 residues. CDR1 and CDR2 (germline): LGHDT, YNNKEL (reference sequence). As DNA, the CDR3 is TGTGCCAGCAGCCCTGGGACTAGCGAGACCTACGAGCAGTACTTC. As protein: CASSPGTSETYEQYF.

This clone was observed once. The chain joins TRBV28 to TRBJ1-1, with D possibly TRBD1 on 5 matching bases. V dropped 3 bases and J dropped 8 bases, with 7 bases sitting between them. CDR1 is MDHEN, CDR2 SYDVKM, per germline. CDR3 length: 11 residues. CDR3 DNA: TGTGCCAGCAGTTTGGGGGGGGAAGCTTTCTTT. Its translation is CASSLGGEAFF.

This clone was counted between two and nine times. The chain couples TRBV6-4 to TRBJ1-6; no definite D call. Germline-derived CDR1 and CDR2 are MRHNA and SNTAGT. V lost 9 bases to trimming and J lost 1 base, with 25 bases between them. CDR3 length: 19 amino acids. The CDR3 sequence: CARGQARLGRLSYNSPLHF. The DNA for the CDR3 is TGTGCCAGAGGCCAGGCGAGGTTAGGGCGTCTTTCCTATAATTCACCCCTCCACTTT.

This clone was recorded once. V gene TRBV27 combines with J gene TRBJ1-2, with 8 bases identical to TRBD1. The V gene's germline CDR1 is MNHEY and CDR2 SMNVEV (reference sequence). This CDR3 region has 14 residues. Trimming at V came to 5 bases and at J to 6 bases, leaving 8 bases not matched to a gene. CDR3 nucleotide sequence: TGTGCCAGCAGTCCCAGGGGACAGGCAAATGGCTACACCTTC. Its protein product is CASSPRGQANGYTF.